The T cell receptor beta chain under discussion was sequenced for a study of OX40 agonist ivuxolimab in advanced cancers. Across the whole study: Of the participants, 40% to 50% had some prior anti-PD-1, anti-PD-L1 or anti-CTLA-4 therapy, which was allowed.

Whole-study results and caveats: CD8+ T cells averaged more expanded clones than CD4+.

Trimming took 3 bases from V and 3 from J, leaving 9 bases between them. This CDR3 has 13 residues. Germline assignment: CDR1 SQVTM and CDR2 ANQGSEA. Profiling relied on immunoSEQ multiplex PCR, and the TCRdb table lists in-frame clones only, not all of them. Found here are roughly 66,000 clones, under 85% of them singletons; the top ten hold 2% to 2.5%. This clone was detected a few times. The target antigen is unknown. The sample has other DNA sequences that encode this CDR3 too. Peripheral blood came from all dose cohorts at three timepoints. The sample in question was CD4+ or CD8+ T cells sorted from blood, obtained in a trial of the OX40 agonist ivuxolimab. The J gene is TRBJ1-5, the V gene TRBV29-1; perhaps TRBD1 as D (6 bases). This receptor was taken from an adult with an advanced solid tumor such as melanoma, head and neck, liver or kidney cancer. As DNA, the CDR3 is TGCAGCGTTGATCAGGGGCCCAATCAGCCCCAGCATTTT. This encodes CSVDQGPNQPQHF.